These 25 T cell receptor beta chains were sequenced from one sample in a study of cytomegalovirus exposure and HLA in healthy donors. Primers for the PCR totalled 60 Vbeta and 13 Jbeta. The data were produced by immunoSEQ multiplex PCR, yet TCRdb's version contains in-frame clones alone and is incomplete. The sample lists about 190,000 clones, around 78% occurring once. The source material was PBMCs. The receptor source for this set is a young woman in good health and CMV-seropositive.

The rearrangement uses TRBV4-2 and TRBJ2-7; TRBD2 might be the D (6 bases). This CDR3 has 16 residues. The V end lost 1 base, the J end lost 2 bases, and 15 bases lay between the germline ends. CDR1 is LGHNA, CDR2 YNFKEQ, per germline. CDR3 DNA sequence: TGTGCCAGCAGCCAAGGTCTCAGCGGGTCCACCTACGAGCAGTACTTC. Residues: CASSQGLSGSTYEQYF.

The V gene is TRBV4-1, the J gene TRBJ2-7; 8 nucleotides align to TRBD2. Germline V gene data show CDR1 as MGHRA and CDR2 as YSYEKL. The ends lost 2 bases at V and 1 base at J; junction bases unmatched: 4. The length of the CDR3 is 15 residues. CDR3 DNA sequence: TGCGCCAGCAGCCAACCTAGCGGGCCATCCTACGAGCAGTACTTC. It specifies CASSQPSGPSYEQYF.

The V and J genes are TRBV28 and TRBJ1-2, with D hard to call. The V end lost 5 bases, the J end lost 8 bases, and 18 bases lay between the germline ends. The CDR3 sequence is 14 residues long. The germline V gene encodes CDR1 MDHEN and CDR2 SYDVKM. The CDR3 nucleotides read TGTGCCAGCAGTACCGGAGGGTACGACTCAGGCTACACCTTC. The encoded protein is CASSTGGYDSGYTF.

The chain carries TRBV5-8 and TRBJ2-5, with 8 bases lining up with TRBD1. This CDR3 comprises 14 residues. Germline CDR1 is SGHTS and CDR2 is YDEGEE. The V gene end was trimmed by 5 bases and the J gene end by 2 bases; junction bases not matched to a gene: 5. The CDR3 spells CASSRTGTQETQYF. The CDR3 nucleotides are TGTGCCAGCAGTAGGACAGGGACTCAAGAGACCCAGTACTTC.

This sequence joins TRBV7-8 and TRBJ2-3; 8 bases are a match to TRBD1. The germline gives CDR1 SGHVS, CDR2 FQNEAQ. After removal of 5 bases from V and 5 bases from J, the junction contained 15 bases not matched to a gene. This CDR3 is 17 amino acids long. CDR3 loop: CASSPLLAGGAGDTQYF. In DNA, the CDR3 is TGTGCCAGCAGCCCCCTGCTGGCAGGGGGCGCCGGAGATACGCAGTATTTT.

The rearrangement joins TRBV7-8 to TRBJ2-1; 7 bases are shared with TRBD2. The trim removed 0 bases at V and 6 bases at J, leaving 2 bases unmatched. In germline, CDR1 is SGHVS, CDR2 FQNEAQ. The CDR3 consists of 14 residues. CDR3 DNA sequence: TGTGCCAGCAGCTTAGCGAGGACTAGCAATGAGCAGTTCTTC. Amino acid sequence: CASSLARTSNEQFF.

This chain connects TRBV5-4 to TRBJ1-1; 8 bases are shared with TRBD1. The V segment lost 1 base and the J segment 9 bases; nucleotides outside the gene matches: 2. Germline values: CDR1 SGHNT, CDR2 YYREEE (reference sequence). The CDR3 is made up of 12 amino acids. CDR3 protein: CASSLSRGQAFF. CDR3 coding DNA: TGTGCCAGCAGCTTGAGCAGGGGGCAAGCTTTCTTT.

The V call is TRBV4-1, the J call TRBJ2-1; TRBD1 aligns across 8 bases. The CDR3 length is 15 residues. The V segment lost 5 bases and the J segment 6 bases; nucleotides outside the gene matches: 9. Germline-derived CDR1 and CDR2 are MGHRA and YSYEKL. CDR3 coding DNA: TGCGCCAGCAGCTTGACAGGGGTCTCGTCCAATGAGCAGTTCTTC. Its translation: CASSLTGVSSNEQFF.

This chain joins TRBV6-5 and TRBJ2-2, with 7 bases aligning to TRBD1. J lost 7 bases, V lost 5 bases, and 10 bases had no gene match. The CDR3 consists of 15 residues. The germline V gene encodes CDR1 MNHEY and CDR2 SVGAGI. The CDR3 reads CASSPPGQRVGELFF. The DNA of the CDR3 is TGTGCCAGCAGTCCCCCGGGACAGAGAGTCGGGGAGCTGTTTTTT.

This chain joins TRBV19 and TRBJ1-3, with 11 positions matching TRBD1. CDR1 and CDR2 (germline): LNHDA, SQIVND (reference sequence). The CDR3 length is 16 residues. V lost 4 bases, J lost 4 bases, and 6 bases stayed unmatched. DNA for the CDR3: TGTGCCAGTAGTACCGGGGACAGGGGGGAAGGAAACACCATATATTTT. Encoded protein: CASSTGDRGEGNTIYF.

This sequence joins TRBV6-5 and TRBJ2-7, with a weak D call TRBD2 (6 bases). CDR1 is MNHEY and CDR2 is SVGAGI in the germline V gene. The V gene lost 6 bases and the J gene lost 4 bases, with 19 bases spanning the gap. This CDR3 spans 15 amino acids. DNA for the CDR3: TGTGCCAGCAGCGGCGGGAAGTCTTATACTTACGAGCAGTACTTC. It encodes CASSGGKSYTYEQYF.

This rearrangement joins TRBV19 to TRBJ2-7, with 14 bases lining up with TRBD2. Germline CDR1 reads LNHDA; CDR2 reads SQIVND (reference sequence). With 5 bases clipped from V and 6 bases from J, the junction kept 0 bases outside the gene matches. The CDR3 is made up of 13 amino acids. CDR3 DNA sequence: TGTGCCAGTAGTGGACTAGCGGGAGGCGAGCAGTACTTC. Its protein is CASSGLAGGEQYF. Looking up the rest from reference TRBV19 and TRBJ2-7 gives the full variable domain: DGGITQSPKYLFRKEGQNVTLSCEQNLNHDAMYWYRQDPGQGLRLIYYSQIVNDFQKGDIAEGYSVSREKKESFPLTVTSAQKNPTAFYLCASSGLAGGEQYFGPGTRLTVT.

The chain uses TRBV7-9 and TRBJ2-5; 9 bases agree with TRBD2. CDR3 length: 15 amino acids. After removal of 1 base from V and 1 base from J, the junction contained 1 base not matched to a gene. Per germline, CDR1 SEHNR and CDR2 FQNEAQ (reference sequence). CDR3 coding DNA: TGTGCCAGCAGCTTAGTTAGCGGGAGCCAAGAGACCCAGTACTTC. This encodes CASSLVSGSQETQYF.

The chain uses TRBV10-3 and TRBJ2-3; 7 nucleotides align to TRBD2. The CDR3 totals 13 residues. From germline, CDR1 is ENHRY and CDR2 SYGVKD. J was trimmed by 5 bases and V by 10 bases; bases with no gene match: 9. The CDR3 region is CATGAGWGDTQYF. DNA for the CDR3: TGTGCCACCGGAGCGGGGTGGGGAGATACGCAGTATTTT.

The V gene is TRBV7-8, the J gene TRBJ2-1, with D uncertain. Trimming shortened V by 1 base and J by 9 bases, and 16 bases separated the two germline ends. CDR3 length: 15 residues. Germline V lookup: CDR1 SGHVS, CDR2 FQNEAQ. The CDR3 coding sequence is TGTGCCAGCAGCTTAGGTTTGCTGAGGCTCAGTGAGCAGTTCTTC. Residues: CASSLGLLRLSEQFF. Using reference TRBV7-8 and TRBJ2-1 for the parts outside the CDR3, the full variable domain is GAGVSQSPRYKVAKRGQDVALRCDPISGHVSLFWYQQALGQGPEFLTYFQNEAQLDKSGLPSDRFFAERPEGSVSTLKIQRTQQEDSAVYLCASSLGLLRLSEQFFGPGTRLTVL.

The chain couples TRBV29-1 to TRBJ1-1; the D is unclear. Trimming shortened V by 1 base and J by 9 bases, and 15 bases separated the two germline ends. Per germline, CDR1 SQVTM and CDR2 ANQGSEA. This CDR3 is built from 13 residues. The CDR3 DNA reads TGCAGCGTTGAAGTCCCCGCCGCTAAGAAAGCTTTCTTT. Its translation: CSVEVPAAKKAFF.

This clone has just one count. The V and J genes are TRBV28 and TRBJ1-3, with D hard to call. Trimming removed 1 base from V and 2 bases from J, with 9 bases in between. Germline-derived CDR1 and CDR2 are MDHEN and SYDVKM. This CDR3 spans 15 amino acids. The CDR3 loop is CASSLYGETGNTIYF. As DNA, the CDR3 is TGTGCCAGCAGTTTATACGGGGAAACTGGAAACACCATATATTTT. The whole variable domain, filled in from reference TRBV28 and TRBJ1-3, reads DVKVTQSSRYLVKRTGEKVFLECVQDMDHENMFWYRQDPGLGLRLIYFSYDVKMKEKGDIPEGYSVSREKKERFSLILESASTNQTSMYLCASSLYGETGNTIYFGEGSWLTVV.

This chain joins TRBV4-2 and TRBJ1-1; D is uncertain. Germline loops: CDR1 LGHNA, CDR2 YNFKEQ. This CDR3 is 16 amino acids long. Trimming left V 3 bases short and J 6 bases short, with 20 bases between. The CDR3: CASSHKIIGRLAEAFF. The CDR3 nucleotides are TGTGCCAGCAGCCACAAAATTATAGGGAGGCTGGCTGAAGCTTTCTTT.

This chain links TRBV5-1 with TRBJ2-2; D perhaps matches TRBD2 (6 bases). The CDR3 runs 16 residues. The germline V gene encodes CDR1 SGHRS and CDR2 YFSETQ. V was shortened by 1 base and J by 2 bases, with 12 bases between the two germline ends. The CDR3 is CASSLSGQGNTGELFF. In DNA form, the CDR3 reads TGCGCCAGCAGCTTGAGCGGGCAGGGAAACACCGGGGAGCTGTTTTTT.

The chain uses TRBV7-6 and TRBJ2-3; 7 positions agree with TRBD2. Germline CDR1 and CDR2: SGHVS and FNYEAQ. The CDR3 totals 14 residues. J was trimmed by 0 bases and V by 3 bases; bases with no gene match: 0. CDR3 sequence: CASSFGGSTDTQYF. The CDR3 DNA reads as TGTGCCAGCAGCTTCGGGGGGAGCACAGATACGCAGTATTTT. Full variable domain (missing parts from reference TRBV7-6 and TRBJ2-3): GAGVSQSPRYKVTKRGQDVALRCDPISGHVSLYWYRQALGQGPEFLTYFNYEAQQDKSGLPNDRFSAERPEGSISTLTIQRTEQRDSAMYRCASSFGGSTDTQYFGPGTRLTVL.

This clone was seen many times. The gene calls are TRBV6-6 and TRBJ1-1; D gene unclear. Germline loops: CDR1 MNHNY, CDR2 SVGAGI (reference sequence). The CDR3 has 14 amino acids. Between the trimmed V and J ends, which lost 2 bases and 5 bases, there was a span of 12 bases. CDR3 coding DNA: TGTGCCAGCAGTTACGAGACCAGGAGGACTGAAGCTTTCTTT. Translated, it gives CASSYETRRTEAFF.

The rearrangement links TRBV4-2 to TRBJ2-3; TRBD2 agrees at 7 bases. The CDR3 loop spans 16 amino acids. The germline gives CDR1 LGHNA, CDR2 YNFKEQ. Trimming took 0 bases from V and 4 from J; bases not matched to a gene: 7. CDR3 in DNA: TGTGCCAGCAGCCAAGATGGGGGGGGAGTAGCAGATACGCAGTATTTT. Its protein is CASSQDGGGVADTQYF.

The rearrangement uses TRBV28 and TRBJ1-1, with 9 bases fitting TRBD1. The CDR3 is 19 residues long. The germline V gene encodes CDR1 MDHEN and CDR2 SYDVKM. The ends lost 3 bases at V and 1 base at J; junction bases unmatched: 15. As DNA, the CDR3 is TGTGCCAGCAGTTTGATTATCCAGGACAGGGGAGGACCGAACACTGAAGCTTTCTTT. This gives the protein CASSLIIQDRGGPNTEAFF.

The chain carries TRBV30 and TRBJ1-1; a weak D match, TRBD1 (6 bases). CDR1 is GTSNPN and CDR2 is SVGIG in the germline V gene (reference sequence). This CDR3 contains 13 residues. The V and J ends lost 0 bases and 7 bases respectively, with 12 bases between them. The CDR3 loop is CAWSVTLGHEAFF. DNA of the CDR3: TGTGCCTGGAGTGTAACACTGGGACATGAAGCTTTCTTT. The full variable domain, completed using reference TRBV30 and TRBJ1-1, is SQTIHQWPATLVQPVGSPLSLECTVEGTSNPNLYWYRQAAGRGLQLLFYSVGIGQISSEVPQNLSASRPQDRQFILSSKKLLLSDSGFYLCAWSVTLGHEAFFGQGTRLTVV.

The chain is built from TRBV5-1 and TRBJ2-7; 7 bases are a match to TRBD1. The V segment lost 1 base and the J segment 2 bases; nucleotides outside the gene matches: 9. This CDR3 comprises 16 residues. Germline V gene lookup returns CDR1 SGHRS and CDR2 YFSETQ. The CDR3 sequence: CASSLTTGVETYEQYF. In nucleotides, the CDR3 is TGCGCCAGCAGCTTGACCACAGGGGTTGAGACCTACGAGCAGTACTTC.